These T cell receptor beta chains were read from a single sample in a study of blood T cell repertoires in COVID-19. Assay used: immunoSEQ multiplex PCR; TCRdb lists only in-frame clones, some missing. The top ten clones hold 8% to 10% of a sample with some 300,000 clones, about 88% of them seen once. Sequenced: PBMCs or T cells enriched from blood (not recorded which). The receptors were gathered from a woman aged 40 to 55 who had recovered from COVID-19. The CDR3 runs from the conserved cysteine through the conserved F or W. A D gene is named only where the DNA matches it firmly. Not all rows give a size; the values are once, few, many and, for expanded clones, a class.

few	TRBV7-6	TRBJ2-2	TRBD2	TGTGCCAGCAGAGGATGGGAGGGCTCTAACACCGGGGAGCTGTTTTTT	CASRGWEGSNTGELFF
NA	TRBV10-2	TRBJ2-1	TRBD1	TGCGCCAGCAGTGAAGGGGGCCCGAGGGTTGAGCAGTTCTTC	CASSEGGPRVEQFF
NA	TRBV18	TRBJ2-7	TRBD2	TGTGCCAGCTCACAAGCGGGAGGCGGCGAAAGGGGCGAGCAGTACTTC	CASSQAGGGERGEQYF
NA	TRBV9	TRBJ2-5	TRBD1	TGTGCCAGCAGCGTTTTCCAGGGGGCCCAGACCCAGTACTTC	CASSVFQGAQTQYF
NA	TRBV6-2/TRBV6-3	TRBJ2-5	TRBD2	TGTGCCAGCAGTTTGCTAGCGGGAGGGCCCCCACAAGAGACCCAGTACTTC	CASSLLAGGPPQETQYF
once	TRBV7-2	TRBJ2-5	NA	TGTGCCAGCAGCCGGGCAGGGTCCCCAGAGACCCAGTACTTC	CASSRAGSPETQYF
once	TRBV15	TRBJ2-6	NA	TGTGCCACCAGCAGAGGTCAGGATGGGGCCAACGTCCTGACTTTC	CATSRGQDGANVLTF
NA	TRBV15	TRBJ1-5	NA	TGTGCCACCAGCAGAGATGGAGACAGCTATAGCAATCAGCCCCAGCATTTT	CATSRDGDSYSNQPQHF
NA	TRBV28	TRBJ1-2	NA	TGTGCCAGCAGCTCCCCCCCAGGGACTTGGGGCTACACCTTC	CASSSPPGTWGYTF
NA	TRBV20-1	TRBJ2-3	NA	TGCAGTGCTAGTTCCCTGAGGGGGGGTTCGCAGTATTTT	CSASSLRGGSQYF
NA	TRBV5-4	TRBJ2-1	TRBD1	TGTGCCAGCAGCGGGACAGGGAATGAGCAGTTCTTC	CASSGTGNEQFF
NA	TRBV28	TRBJ1-5	TRBD1	TGTGCCAGCACGGGGACAGGGGACGGCAATCAGCCCCAGCATTTT	CASTGTGDGNQPQHF
NA	TRBV7-6	TRBJ2-2	NA	TGTGCCAGCAGCTTATTGGGAGACGCGAGTACCGGGGAGCTGTTTTTT	CASSLLGDASTGELFF
NA	TRBV5-1	TRBJ1-6	TRBD1	TGCGCCAGCAGCTTGGACATAGGGACAGGGGGTTCACCCCTCCACTTT	CASSLDIGTGGSPLHF
NA	TRBV19	TRBJ1-2	NA	TGTGCCAGTAGTATAGATGGGGACACCCACTATGGCTACACCTTC	CASSIDGDTHYGYTF
few	TRBV6-5	TRBJ2-2	TRBD2	TGTGCCAGCGGAAGGCGGGAGGGCACCGGGGAGCTGTTTTTT	CASGRREGTGELFF
NA	TRBV11-3	TRBJ1-1	NA	TGTGCCAGCAGCTTAATGCCACTTCCGAACACTGAAGCTTTCTTT	CASSLMPLPNTEAFF
NA	TRBV7-6	TRBJ2-3	TRBD2	TGTGCCAGCGGGCTAGCGGGAGGGGACACAGATACGCAGTATTTT	CASGLAGGDTDTQYF
NA	TRBV5-4	TRBJ2-1	NA	TGTGCCAGCAGCTCCAGCTCTAGCTCCTACAATGAGCAGTTCTTC	CASSSSSSSYNEQFF
few	TRBV7-9	TRBJ2-7	TRBD1	TGTGCCAGCAGCTTTGCAGGGACAGTAGCCTACGAGCAGTACTTC	CASSFAGTVAYEQYF
NA	TRBV11-2	TRBJ1-1	NA	TGTGCCAGCAGCCCCCGACAGACTAGGGGAGCTTTCTTT	CASSPRQTRGAFF
NA	TRBV7-3	TRBJ1-5	NA	TGTGCCAGCAGCGCTCTCGGGGGTCAGCCCCAGCATTTT	CASSALGGQPQHF
NA	TRBV11-3	TRBJ2-7	NA	TGTGCCAGCAGCTTAGATCTAGGGGGACTAAACTCCTACGAGCAGTACTTC	CASSLDLGGLNSYEQYF
NA	TRBV7-2	TRBJ1-4	NA	TGTGCCAGCAGCCCAGTCTGGTTGCGGGAAAAACTGTTTTTT	CASSPVWLREKLFF
NA	TRBV7-2	TRBJ2-7	TRBD1	TGTGCCAGCAGCTTACTGGGACAGGAAACCTACGAGCAGTACTTC	CASSLLGQETYEQYF
once	TRBV5-6	TRBJ1-3	NA	TGTGCCAGCAGCCGGACAGCTACGGTAGCCATATATTTT	CASSRTATVAIYF
NA	TRBV5-6	TRBJ1-2	NA	TGTGCCAGCAGCTTGGCCCCCACAGGGAATGGCTACACCTTC	CASSLAPTGNGYTF
NA	TRBV7-2	TRBJ1-5	NA	TGTGCCAGCAGCGTTAGGGGAACCAATCAGCCCCAGCATTTT	CASSVRGTNQPQHF